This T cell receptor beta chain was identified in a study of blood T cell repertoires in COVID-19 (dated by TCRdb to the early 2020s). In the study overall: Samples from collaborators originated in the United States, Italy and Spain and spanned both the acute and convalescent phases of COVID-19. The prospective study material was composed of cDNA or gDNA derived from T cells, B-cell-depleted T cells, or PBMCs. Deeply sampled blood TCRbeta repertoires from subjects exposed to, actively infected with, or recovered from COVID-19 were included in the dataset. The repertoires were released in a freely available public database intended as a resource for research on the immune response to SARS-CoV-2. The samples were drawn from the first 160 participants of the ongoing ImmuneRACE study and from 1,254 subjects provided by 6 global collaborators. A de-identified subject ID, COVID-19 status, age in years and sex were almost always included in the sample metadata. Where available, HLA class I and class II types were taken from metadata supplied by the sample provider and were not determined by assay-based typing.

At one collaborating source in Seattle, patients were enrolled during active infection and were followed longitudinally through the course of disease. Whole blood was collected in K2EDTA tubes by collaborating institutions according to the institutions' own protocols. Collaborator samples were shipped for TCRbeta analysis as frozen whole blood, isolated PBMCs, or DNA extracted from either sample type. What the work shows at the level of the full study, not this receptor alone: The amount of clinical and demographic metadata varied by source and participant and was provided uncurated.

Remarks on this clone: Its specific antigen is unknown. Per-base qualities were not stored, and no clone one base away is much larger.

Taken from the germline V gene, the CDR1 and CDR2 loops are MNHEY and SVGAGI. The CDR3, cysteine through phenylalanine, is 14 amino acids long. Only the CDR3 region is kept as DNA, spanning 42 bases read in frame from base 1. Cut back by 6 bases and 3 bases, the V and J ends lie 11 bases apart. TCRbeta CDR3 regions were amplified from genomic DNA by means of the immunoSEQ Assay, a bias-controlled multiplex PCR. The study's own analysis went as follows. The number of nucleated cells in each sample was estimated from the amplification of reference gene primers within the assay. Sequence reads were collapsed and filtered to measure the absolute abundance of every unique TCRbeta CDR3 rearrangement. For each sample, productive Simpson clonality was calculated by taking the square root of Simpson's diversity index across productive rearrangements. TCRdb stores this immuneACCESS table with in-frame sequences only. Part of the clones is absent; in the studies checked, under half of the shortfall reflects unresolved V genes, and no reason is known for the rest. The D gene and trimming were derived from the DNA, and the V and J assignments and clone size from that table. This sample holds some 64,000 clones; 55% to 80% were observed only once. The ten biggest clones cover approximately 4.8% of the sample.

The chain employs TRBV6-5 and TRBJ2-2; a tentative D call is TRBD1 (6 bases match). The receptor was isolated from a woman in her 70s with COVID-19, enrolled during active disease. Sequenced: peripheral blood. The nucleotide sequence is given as TGTGCCAGCAGGGGGGCAGGGGACACCGGGGAGCTGTTTTTT. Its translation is CASRGAGDTGELFF.